The entry below gives a single T cell receptor beta chain sequence along with its context. The data were obtained in a study of blood T cells in healthy people across ages. Germline values: CDR1 SGHDN, CDR2 FVKESK. V lost 1 base and J 2 bases, leaving 13 bases between the germline ends. This CDR3 region has 16 residues. Using a J-beta primer mix together with a sample-barcoded 5' primer, a second PCR was run for roughly 7 to 11 cycles. TCRdb analysed the 5' RACE reads with MiXCR anew, one entry per CDR3 protein. The sample has roughly 1,000,000 distinct CDR3 sequences; 20% to 25% are singletons. The same data also contributed to another study, on T cells of mothers and their children.

Input material: blood. This TCR was sampled from a girl aged 2 to 9 in good health. This rearrangement joins TRBV14 to TRBJ2-3; D unclear. The CDR3 here is CASSQGTGDLTDTQYF. The CDR3 DNA reads TGTGCCAGCAGCCAAGGGACCGGTGACCTCACAGATACGCAGTATTTT.